A selection of T cell receptor beta chains follows, all from one sample in a study of blood T cell repertoires in COVID-19. The repertoire was sequenced with immunoSEQ multiplex PCR; TCRdb's copy has only in-frame clones and lacks some. The table shows 130,000 or so clones, with 80% to 85% occurring only once. Sequences were obtained from PBMCs or T cells enriched from blood (not recorded which). These receptors were collected from a woman aged 25 to 39 who had recovered from COVID-19. Each CDR3 is given with its conserved first and last residue. Each record gives: V gene, clone size, J gene, D gene, CDR3 DNA, CDR3 protein. The D gene is left open where the match is weak. A row's size may be missing; if present it is once, few, many or a size class.

V: TRBV7-9; size: few; J: TRBJ2-7; D: TRBD2; DNA: TGTGCCAGCAGCCCTGGGACTAGCGGGCGAGGCCTTTCCTACGAGCAGTACTTC; CDR3: CASSPGTSGRGLSYEQYF
V: TRBV28; size: NA; J: TRBJ2-7; D: NA; DNA: TGTGCCAGCAGCGTGGCGGGATACGAGCAGTACTTC; CDR3: CASSVAGYEQYF
V: TRBV28; size: NA; J: TRBJ1-2; D: NA; DNA: TGTGCCAGCAGTTTATCTGCAGCAGGGCTCTATGGCTACACCTTC; CDR3: CASSLSAAGLYGYTF
V: TRBV3-1/TRBV3-2; size: NA; J: TRBJ2-3; D: NA; DNA: TGTGCCAGCAGTAAAGACGGACACAACACAGATACGCAGTATTTT; CDR3: CASSKDGHNTDTQYF
V: TRBV5-1; size: NA; J: TRBJ2-7; D: NA; DNA: TGCGCCAGCAGCTGGACAGTATCCTACGAGCAGTACTTC; CDR3: CASSWTVSYEQYF
V: TRBV5-6; size: once; J: TRBJ2-1; D: NA; DNA: TGTGCCAGCAGCTTGGGAGGGACTTACTACTCCTACAATGAGCAGTTCTTC; CDR3: CASSLGGTYYSYNEQFF
V: TRBV28; size: NA; J: TRBJ2-2; D: NA; DNA: TGTGCCAGCAGCGTCCGGGACAAACCGGGCGGGGAGCTGTTTTTT; CDR3: CASSVRDKPGGELFF
V: TRBV9; size: NA; J: TRBJ2-2; D: NA; DNA: TGTGCCAGCAGTGGACAGTTCAACACCGGGGAGCTGTTTTTT; CDR3: CASSGQFNTGELFF
V: TRBV5-1; size: NA; J: TRBJ2-5; D: TRBD1; DNA: TGCGCCAGCAGCCACGGGACAGAAGAGACCCAGTACTTC; CDR3: CASSHGTEETQYF
V: TRBV9; size: NA; J: TRBJ2-7; D: TRBD1; DNA: TGTGCCAGCAGCGTAGAGGACAGGGTTGTCCACGAGCAGTACTTC; CDR3: CASSVEDRVVHEQYF
V: TRBV30; size: NA; J: TRBJ1-5; D: TRBD1; DNA: TGTGCCTGGAGGGACAGGGGCAATCAGCCCCAGCATTTT; CDR3: CAWRDRGNQPQHF
V: TRBV28; size: NA; J: TRBJ2-7; D: NA; DNA: TGTGCCAGCACCCTTACCGGGACTGTCTACGAGCAGTACTTC; CDR3: CASTLTGTVYEQYF
V: TRBV10-3; size: NA; J: TRBJ1-5; D: NA; DNA: TGTGCCATCAGTGGGGGACTCGTGTTGAAGGGAGGCAATCAGCCCCAGCATTTT; CDR3: CAISGGLVLKGGNQPQHF
V: TRBV11-3; size: NA; J: TRBJ2-1; D: TRBD1; DNA: TGTGCCAGCAGCTCGCGGACAGGGGGCACACAGAATGAGCAGTTCTTC; CDR3: CASSSRTGGTQNEQFF
V: TRBV6-5; size: NA; J: TRBJ2-7; D: TRBD1; DNA: TGTGCCAGCAGCCAGACAGGGAACTACGAGCAGTACTTC; CDR3: CASSQTGNYEQYF
V: TRBV4-2; size: NA; J: TRBJ2-2; D: TRBD2; DNA: TGTGCCAGCAGCCCCAGGGAGGGGCTCGACACCGGGGAGCTGTTTTTT; CDR3: CASSPREGLDTGELFF
V: TRBV29-1; size: NA; J: TRBJ2-5; D: TRBD2; DNA: TGCAGCGCCGGGACTAGTGTGAGATTAGAGACCCAGTACTTC; CDR3: CSAGTSVRLETQYF
V: TRBV19; size: NA; J: TRBJ1-3; D: TRBD1; DNA: TGTGCCAGTAGTCGTCCCGGGACAGCAAACACCATATATTTT; CDR3: CASSRPGTANTIYF
V: TRBV19; size: NA; J: TRBJ2-3; D: TRBD1; DNA: TGTGCCAGTAGTATAGGCAGGGGGACGACAGATACGCAGTATTTT; CDR3: CASSIGRGTTDTQYF
V: TRBV5-4; size: NA; J: TRBJ2-7; D: NA; DNA: TGTGCCAGCAGCTTGGGACTCGGAGTGGACGAGCAGTACTTC; CDR3: CASSLGLGVDEQYF
V: TRBV4-3; size: once; J: TRBJ2-1; D: TRBD2; DNA: TGCGCCAGCAGCCAAGGGCCAGCGGGAGTCACCTACAATGAGCAGTTCTTC; CDR3: CASSQGPAGVTYNEQFF
V: TRBV4-3; size: NA; J: TRBJ2-7; D: NA; DNA: TGCGCCAGCAGCCAAGAGGAACGGGGGACCTACGAGCAGTACTTC; CDR3: CASSQEERGTYEQYF
V: TRBV10-3; size: NA; J: TRBJ1-4; D: NA; DNA: TGTGCCATCAGTGAACTTGCAACTAATGAAAAACTGTTTTTT; CDR3: CAISELATNEKLFF
V: TRBV25-1; size: NA; J: TRBJ2-2; D: NA; DNA: TGTGCCAGCAGTGAAAACAGGGACACCGGGGAGCTGTTTTTT; CDR3: CASSENRDTGELFF
V: TRBV4-2; size: NA; J: TRBJ1-2; D: NA; DNA: TGTGCCAGCAGCCAAGATCCAACAGCCTATGGCTACACCTTC; CDR3: CASSQDPTAYGYTF
V: TRBV6-1; size: NA; J: TRBJ1-5; D: TRBD1; DNA: TGTGCCAGCAGTGAGACAGGGGGGACCGGTCAGCCCCAGCATTTT; CDR3: CASSETGGTGQPQHF
V: TRBV9; size: NA; J: TRBJ2-6; D: NA; DNA: TGTGCCAGCAGCGTAGCTGAAGTTGGCAGGGGTGCTGGGGCCAACGTCCTGACTTTC; CDR3: CASSVAEVGRGAGANVLTF
V: TRBV9; size: NA; J: TRBJ2-3; D: TRBD1; DNA: TGTGCCAGCAGCGTAGGAGGGGGCCCAGATACGCAGTATTTT; CDR3: CASSVGGGPDTQYF
V: TRBV13; size: NA; J: TRBJ2-1; D: TRBD2; DNA: TGTGCCAGCAGCCCAAGGTTAGCGGGAGGAGGGAATGAGCAGTTCTTC; CDR3: CASSPRLAGGGNEQFF
V: TRBV6-2/TRBV6-3; size: NA; J: TRBJ2-1; D: TRBD2; DNA: TGTGCCAGCAGTTACTCGACACTGGCGGGAGGGCCAAGTGAGCAGTTCTTC; CDR3: CASSYSTLAGGPSEQFF
V: TRBV4-1; size: once; J: TRBJ2-5; D: TRBD2; DNA: TGCGCCAGCAGCCGTATAGAGCGGGATCAAGAGACCCAGTACTTC; CDR3: CASSRIERDQETQYF
V: TRBV28; size: NA; J: TRBJ1-5; D: NA; DNA: TGTGCCAGCAGTTTACGGCGGGTCATCCAGCCCCAGCATTTT; CDR3: CASSLRRVIQPQHF
V: TRBV28; size: NA; J: TRBJ2-5; D: TRBD1; DNA: TGTGCCAGCAGTCCAGGACAGGAAGCGACCCAAGAGACCCAGTACTTC; CDR3: CASSPGQEATQETQYF
V: TRBV4-1; size: NA; J: TRBJ2-7; D: TRBD2; DNA: TGCGCCAGCAGCCAAGAAAATAGCGGGGGATACGAGCAGTACTTC; CDR3: CASSQENSGGYEQYF
V: TRBV19; size: NA; J: TRBJ1-5; D: NA; DNA: TGTGCCAGTAGTATGGAGGGGAGGAGCAATCAGCCCCAGCATTTT; CDR3: CASSMEGRSNQPQHF
V: TRBV4-3; size: medium-sized; J: TRBJ2-2; D: TRBD2; DNA: TGCGCCAGCAGCCAAGAATGGGCGGGAGCCGGGGAGCTGTTTTTT; CDR3: CASSQEWAGAGELFF
V: TRBV19; size: many; J: TRBJ1-2; D: NA; DNA: TGTGCCAGTAGTGGGGGCAGGTCTAACTATGGCTACACCTTC; CDR3: CASSGGRSNYGYTF
V: TRBV28; size: NA; J: TRBJ1-2; D: NA; DNA: TGTGCCAGCAGTTTAAATGAACGGGGGGGGAACTATGGCTACACCTTC; CDR3: CASSLNERGGNYGYTF
V: TRBV24-1; size: NA; J: TRBJ2-1; D: TRBD1; DNA: TGTGCCACCAGTGCGAGGGACAGCCATCGGTTCTTC; CDR3: CATSARDSHRFF